Listed below are T cell receptor beta chains from one sample, sequenced in a study of blood T cell repertoires in COVID-19. The assay was immunoSEQ multiplex PCR, and TCRdb's table has in-frame clones only and misses some. The sample has 260,000 or so clones, around 83% seen once. The sample consisted of peripheral blood. These receptors all stem from a man of 80 years or more with acute or convalescent COVID-19. The CDR3 runs from the conserved cysteine through the conserved F or W. A D gene is named only where the DNA matches it firmly. Clone sizes are given selectively: once, few, many, or a class where the clone is expanded.

TRBJ2-5 TRBV25-1 - few TGTGCCAGCAGTCCCGTCCTAGGTGGAGCGGAGACCCAGTACTTC CASSPVLGGAETQYF
TRBJ1-5 TRBV6-5 TRBD1 - TGTGCCAGCATGGAATCGACAGGGGATTTTCAGCCCCAGCATTTT CASMESTGDFQPQHF
TRBJ1-3 TRBV5-1 - - TGCGCCAGCAGCTTATTGGTTGGAGGGGCTGGAAACACCATATATTTT CASSLLVGGAGNTIYF
TRBJ1-1 TRBV29-1 TRBD1 - TGCAGCGTTGACCCGACAGGGAAAAACACTGAAGCTTTCTTT CSVDPTGKNTEAFF
TRBJ2-2 TRBV5-1 TRBD1 few TGCGCCAGCAGCTCCACAGGGGGCAGCACCGGGGAGCTGTTTTTT CASSSTGGSTGELFF
TRBJ1-1 TRBV10-3 - - TGTGCCATCAGGCCCGGGAGCATGAACACTGAAGCTTTCTTT CAIRPGSMNTEAFF
TRBJ1-1 TRBV12-3/TRBV12-4 TRBD1 - TGTGCCAGCAGCCGACAGGGGGACACTGAAGCTTTCTTT CASSRQGDTEAFF
TRBJ2-7 TRBV5-1 - once TGCGCCAGCAGCTTGGGCGCTGTCGAGCAGTACTTC CASSLGAVEQYF
TRBJ1-4 TRBV7-9 - - TGTGCCAGCCACTACGCGGGAGCGGGGGGCGGGAATGAAAAACTGTTTTTT CASHYAGAGGGNEKLFF
TRBJ1-2 TRBV24-1 TRBD1 - TGTGCCACCAGTGACAACAGGGGGCTGGATGGCTACACCTTC CATSDNRGLDGYTF
TRBJ1-1 TRBV5-1 TRBD1 - TGCGCCAGCAGCTTGGGACAGGGTGGCACTGAAGCTTTCTTT CASSLGQGGTEAFF
TRBJ1-3 TRBV4-2 TRBD1 - TGTGCCAGCAGCCAGGGGACAGCGGACGGAAACACCATATATTTT CASSQGTADGNTIYF
TRBJ2-6 TRBV7-3 - - TGTGCCAGCAGCTTCGGGGCTGGGGCCAACGTCCTGACTTTC CASSFGAGANVLTF
TRBJ1-1 TRBV2 TRBD1 - TGTGCCAGCGGCCGGGACAGGGGCGAGACTGAAGCTTTCTTT CASGRDRGETEAFF
TRBJ1-5 TRBV2 TRBD1 - TGTGCCAGCAGTGGGACAGGCCAGTGGCCCCAGCATTTT CASSGTGQWPQHF
TRBJ2-5 TRBV5-6 - - TGTGCCAGCAGCTTGGGCGGGAAATCGGCCTCAGAGACCCAGTACTTC CASSLGGKSASETQYF
TRBJ1-1 TRBV5-4 - - TGTGCCAGCAGCGGGTGGGCGGGGAACACTGAAGCTTTCTTT CASSGWAGNTEAFF
TRBJ1-1 TRBV18 - - TGTGCCAGCTCACTAGAAGACAGAGTTTGGACTGAAGCTTTCTTT CASSLEDRVWTEAFF
TRBJ1-5 TRBV6-1 TRBD1 - TGTGCCAGCAGTGATCTGGACAGGGGGCTATTTAGCAATCAGCCCCAGCATTTT CASSDLDRGLFSNQPQHF
TRBJ2-3 TRBV19 - - TGTGCCAGTGCAACAGGGGAGGGCACAGATACGCAGTATTTT CASATGEGTDTQYF
TRBJ2-7 TRBV10-2 - - TGCGCCACCAGCCTAGGGGCCAACTACGAGCAGTACTTC CATSLGANYEQYF
TRBJ1-4 TRBV19 - - TGTGCCAGTAGTATAATGGGCGTAACTAATGAAAAACTGTTTTTT CASSIMGVTNEKLFF
TRBJ1-3 TRBV5-1 TRBD1 few TGCGCCAGCAGCCTCGGACAGGTTACTGGAAACACCATATATTTT CASSLGQVTGNTIYF
TRBJ2-3 TRBV15 TRBD2 - TGTGCCACCAGCAGTGGTAGCGGGAGGTCACATTTT CATSSGSGRSHF
TRBJ2-2 TRBV9 - - TGTGCCAGCAGCGTAGGGACGCGGGGCGGGGAGCTGTTTTTT CASSVGTRGGELFF
TRBJ2-5 TRBV5-1 - - TGCGCCAGCAGCTTGGATATACAAGAGACCCAGTACTTC CASSLDIQETQYF
TRBJ1-5 TRBV15 - - TGTGCCACCAGCAGAGATGGTCGGAGCAATCAGCCCCAGCATTTT CATSRDGRSNQPQHF
TRBJ1-1 TRBV5-5 TRBD1 - TGTGCCAGCAGCTTGGGCCCGAACTATGGGGACAGGGGGCGGAACACTGAAGCTTTCTTT CASSLGPNYGDRGRNTEAFF
TRBJ2-5 TRBV5-1 - - TGCGCCAGCAGCCCGAGCGGAGAAGAGACCCAGTACTTC CASSPSGEETQYF
TRBJ1-5 TRBV28 - once TGTGCCAGCCATAGCAATCAGCCCCAGCATTTT CASHSNQPQHF
TRBJ2-5 TRBV12-3/TRBV12-4 - once TGTGCCAGCAGACAGTCCATTGGGGAGACCCAGTACTTC CASRQSIGETQYF
TRBJ2-1 TRBV19 TRBD2 few TGTGCCAGTAGACGGTTAGCGGGAGGCAATGAGCAGTTCTTC CASRRLAGGNEQFF
TRBJ2-5 TRBV7-2 TRBD2 - TGTGCCAGCAGCTTGTCTAGCGGGGTGGGGGAGACCCAGTACTTC CASSLSSGVGETQYF
TRBJ2-2 TRBV11-2 - - TGTGCCAGCAGCGAAGTCGGGTCCACCGGGGAGCTGTTTTTT CASSEVGSTGELFF
TRBJ2-1 TRBV9 TRBD2 few TGTGCCAGCAGCGTGGGGGGGTGGCCGAACAATGAGCAGTTCTTC CASSVGGWPNNEQFF
TRBJ1-1 TRBV27 - - TGTGCCAGCAGCATCAGAGGGATAGGATTGGTCACTGAAGCTTTCTTT CASSIRGIGLVTEAFF
TRBJ1-5 TRBV28 TRBD1 - TGTGCCAGCAGCTCAGGACAGGGAAACCATCAGCCCCAGCATTTT CASSSGQGNHQPQHF
TRBJ2-5 TRBV7-8 - - TGTGCCAGCAGCCTAGTCCCCAGAAACCAAGAGACCCAGTACTTC CASSLVPRNQETQYF
TRBJ2-1 TRBV10-3 TRBD2 few TGTGCCATCAGTGAGTCGATGTCAGCGGGAGGGCCGGATGAGCAGTTCTTC CAISESMSAGGPDEQFF
TRBJ1-5 TRBV25-1 - few TGTGCCAGCAGCGAAGCGGGGGGCGGTCAGCCCCAGCATTTT CASSEAGGGQPQHF
TRBJ1-1 TRBV11-3 - - TGTGCCAGCAGCTTAGGACACTCCGACGGAGGCACTGAAGCTTTCTTT CASSLGHSDGGTEAFF
TRBJ1-2 TRBV11-2 - few TGTGCCAGCAGCTTAGGACCGACAGCTAACTATGGCTACACCTTC CASSLGPTANYGYTF
TRBJ2-5 TRBV4-1 - - TGCGCCAGCAGCCACCCTAACCAAGAGACCCAGTACTTC CASSHPNQETQYF
TRBJ1-6 TRBV20-1 - - TGCAGTGCTAGTGCAGGATATAATTCACCCCTCCACTTT CSASAGYNSPLHF
TRBJ2-3 TRBV19 TRBD2 - TGTGCCAGTAGTTCCCAGCGGGGGGCGGGGGGAGATACGCAGTATTTT CASSSQRGAGGDTQYF
TRBJ1-2 TRBV30 - - TGTGCCTGGAGTGTAGGGGGGGCCCTCTATGGCTACACCTTC CAWSVGGALYGYTF
TRBJ2-3 TRBV24-1 - once TGTGCCACCAGTGCGGTGTTGGGCACAGATACGCAGTATTTT CATSAVLGTDTQYF
TRBJ2-1 TRBV29-1 - - TGCAGCGTTGAAGGAACAAAACACTCCTACAATGAGCAGTTCTTC CSVEGTKHSYNEQFF
TRBJ2-7 TRBV5-5 TRBD2 - TGTGCCAGCAGCTCGAGGGAGACTAGCGGGAGTTTAGAAGAGCAGTACTTC CASSSRETSGSLEEQYF
TRBJ2-5 TRBV19 TRBD1 once TGTGCCAGTAGTGCCGGGACAGGGGCCCAAGAGACCCAGTACTTC CASSAGTGAQETQYF
TRBJ1-5 TRBV28 - - TGTGCCAGCAGCCCTATCTATCAGCCCCAGCATTTT CASSPIYQPQHF
TRBJ1-2 TRBV7-9 TRBD1 - TGTGCCAGCAGCTTAGAGGGGCGACAGGGCTTCTATGGCTACACCTTC CASSLEGRQGFYGYTF